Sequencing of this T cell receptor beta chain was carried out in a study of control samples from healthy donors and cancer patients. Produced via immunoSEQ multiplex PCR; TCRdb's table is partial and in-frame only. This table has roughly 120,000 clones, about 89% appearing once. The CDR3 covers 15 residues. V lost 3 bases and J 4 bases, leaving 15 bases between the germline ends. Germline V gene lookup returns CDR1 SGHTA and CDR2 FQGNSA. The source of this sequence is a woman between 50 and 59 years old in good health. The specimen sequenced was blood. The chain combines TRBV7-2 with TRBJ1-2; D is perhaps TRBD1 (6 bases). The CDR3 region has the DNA TGTGCCAGCAGCTTTACGTTCACAGGGTCCTATGGCTACACCTTC. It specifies CASSFTFTGSYGYTF.